These T cell receptor beta chains were read from a single sample in a study of T cells in Graves' hyperthyroidism and ophthalmopathy. TCRdb processed the multiplex PCR reads anew with MiXCR; each CDR3 protein has one entry. The table has almost 500,000 distinct CDR3 sequences, about 22% seen once. The sample comprised blood. The receptors originated from a woman between 65 and 79 years old with Graves' ophthalmopathy. The CDR3 runs from the conserved cysteine through the conserved F or W. Each record gives: V gene, clone size, J gene, D gene, CDR3 DNA, CDR3 protein. The D gene is left open where the match is weak. Some rows mark clone size as missing; the rest say once, few, many or name a class of expanded clone.

>TRBV7-9|many|TRBJ2-2|TRBD2
TGCGCCAGCAGCCCGGGACTAGCAGACACCGGGGAGCTGTTTTTT
CASSPGLADTGELFF
>TRBV20-1|NA|TRBJ2-1|NA
TGCAGTGCTAGGGAACGTCACCCCCCCCACAATGAGCAGTTCTTC
CSARERHPPHNEQFF
>TRBV3-1|few|TRBJ2-3|NA
TGTGCCAGCAGCCCACCGGGGAATACGCAGTATTTT
CASSPPGNTQYF
>TRBV12-3/TRBV12-4|many|TRBJ1-5|NA
TGTGCCAGCAGTCCCGTCGGGTATAGCAATCAGCCCCAGCATTTT
CASSPVGYSNQPQHF
>TRBV19|few|TRBJ2-7|TRBD1
TGTGCCAGTAGCTCGGGACAGGGGGCGACCTACGAGCAGTACTTC
CASSSGQGATYEQYF
>TRBV28|many|TRBJ1-2|NA
TGTGCCAGCAGTAGACAGGCATATGGCTACACCTTC
CASSRQAYGYTF
>TRBV20-1|NA|TRBJ1-2|TRBD1
TGCAGTGCCAATACAGGGGGCGGCTATGGCTACACCTTC
CSANTGGGYGYTF
>TRBV28|NA|TRBJ2-7|TRBD2
TGTGCCAGCACCGGGAGTAGCGGGAGATACGAGCAGTACTTC
CASTGSSGRYEQYF
>TRBV28|NA|TRBJ2-4|NA
TGTGCCAGCAGTTTAACCCTAGTTTTGGCCAAAAACATTCAGTACTTC
CASSLTLVLAKNIQYF
>TRBV12-5|NA|TRBJ2-1|TRBD1
TGTGCTAGTGGTTTGGTACAGGGACAGGGGGTCTACAATGAGCAGTTCTTC
CASGLVQGQGVYNEQFF
>TRBV7-2|NA|TRBJ2-2|TRBD2
TGTGCCAGCAGCTTAGGGGCTAGCGGACTTTCGAACACCGGGGAGCTGTTTTTT
CASSLGASGLSNTGELFF
>TRBV27|many|TRBJ2-3|NA
TGTGCCAGCAGTTACAGCGCAGATACGCAGTATTTT
CASSYSADTQYF
>TRBV28|few|TRBJ1-6|TRBD1
TGTGCCACCGGACAGGGGAATTCACCCCTCCACTTT
CATGQGNSPLHF
>TRBV12-3/TRBV12-4|many|TRBJ2-7|NA
TGTGCCAGCAGTGATAACAGTGTCTACGAGCAGTACTTC
CASSDNSVYEQYF
>TRBV2|NA|TRBJ1-5|NA
TGTGCCAGCAGTGAATGGAACGCCTTACCATCAAATAGCAATCAGCCCCAGCATTTT
CASSEWNALPSNSNQPQHF
>TRBV20-1|few|TRBJ2-7|TRBD2
TGCAGTGCTAGAGCCGGGACTAGCCGCTACGAGCAGTACTTC
CSARAGTSRYEQYF
>TRBV20-1|few|TRBJ2-7|TRBD2
TGCAGTGCAAGAAGGACTAGCGGCGGCTCCTACGAGCAGTACTTC
CSARRTSGGSYEQYF
>TRBV20-1|NA|TRBJ1-5|NA
TGCAGTGCAGGGGACATCTCCGGCCATAGCAATCAGCCCCAGCATTTT
CSAGDISGHSNQPQHF
>TRBV20-1|few|TRBJ2-1|NA
TGCAGTGCTGACGCTAATTTCGTCTACAATGAGCAGTTCTTC
CSADANFVYNEQFF
>TRBV28|NA|TRBJ2-7|TRBD1
TGTGCCAGCAGTTCGACAGGGGAAGAGCAGTACTTC
CASSSTGEEQYF
>TRBV6-2/TRBV6-3|once|TRBJ2-2|NA
TGTGCCAGCAGTTCCAACATGGACAACGGGGGGCTGTTTTTT
CASSSNMDNGGLFF
>TRBV6-2/TRBV6-3|NA|TRBJ1-5|NA
TGTGCCAGCAGTGCATACAGGGTAGGCAATCAGCCCCAGCATTTT
CASSAYRVGNQPQHF
>TRBV5-6|NA|TRBJ1-4|TRBD1
TGTGCCAGCAGGCAAACCGGGACAGGCGGTGAAAAACTGTTTTTT
CASRQTGTGGEKLFF
>TRBV6-1|few|TRBJ2-7|NA
TGTGCCAGCAGTGTGAGACGGTACTCCTACGAGCAGTACTTC
CASSVRRYSYEQYF
>TRBV29-1|many|TRBJ1-2|TRBD1
TGCAGCGTTGAGGGGGACAGGGAGGAAGGCTACACCTTC
CSVEGDREEGYTF
>TRBV11-2|NA|TRBJ2-3|TRBD2
TGTGCCAGCAGCTTACCCCCCCCCGGACTAGCGGGAGGTGCTAGCACAGATACGCAGTATTTT
CASSLPPPGLAGGASTDTQYF
>TRBV2|NA|TRBJ2-1|NA
TGTGCCAGCAGGCGAGAGGCCATTAACAATGAGCAGTTCTTC
CASRREAINNEQFF
>TRBV20-1|few|TRBJ2-7|NA
TGCAGTGCTAGAGCCTGGTCCCTCCGGGGTATCCCTTCCTACGAGCAGTACTTC
CSARAWSLRGIPSYEQYF
>TRBV5-1|NA|TRBJ1-1|NA
TGCGCCAGCAGCACGACAGCTGCGTCAGGCACTGAAGCTTTCTTT
CASSTTAASGTEAFF
>TRBV12-3/TRBV12-4|many|TRBJ2-1|NA
TGTGCCAGCAGTCCCAGGGGACTCAATGAGCAGTTCTTC
CASSPRGLNEQFF
>TRBV5-6|few|TRBJ1-1|NA
TGTGCCAGCAGCCGCCCCGTGACATGGAACACTGAAGCTTTCTTT
CASSRPVTWNTEAFF
>TRBV3-1|many|TRBJ2-5|NA
TGTGCCAGCAGCCAAGATCAGGTACAGGGTATGCAGACCCAGTACTTC
CASSQDQVQGMQTQYF
>TRBV27|few|TRBJ2-1|TRBD2
TGTGCCAGCAGTTTAGGCGGGAGGGTCAATGAGCAGTTCTTC
CASSLGGRVNEQFF
>TRBV2|many|TRBJ2-7|NA
TGTGCCAGCAGTGAAGTTCAGGGGCGCTACGAGCAGTACTTC
CASSEVQGRYEQYF
>TRBV7-3|many|TRBJ2-1|TRBD1
TGTGCCAGCAGCCTAACCGGGACAGCCTACAATGAGCAGTTCTTC
CASSLTGTAYNEQFF
>TRBV28|few|TRBJ1-2|NA
TGTGCCAGCAGTTTAGGGGGTGTAGATGGCTACACCTTC
CASSLGGVDGYTF
>TRBV20-1|NA|TRBJ2-1|TRBD2
TGCAGTGCTAGATCGGGACTAGCGGGAGGGGGCGATGAGCAGTTCTTC
CSARSGLAGGGDEQFF
>TRBV6-1|few|TRBJ1-5|NA
TGTGCCAGCAGTGAAACATGGGGGGCGACGAGCAATCAGCCCCAGCATTTT
CASSETWGATSNQPQHF
>TRBV27|few|TRBJ2-7|TRBD1
TGTGCCAGCAGAAAACAGGGGAGCTACGAGCAGTACTTC
CASRKQGSYEQYF
>TRBV10-2|few|TRBJ1-3|NA
TGCGCCAGCAGTGAAATCGGGGTTCCTGGAAACACCATATATTTT
CASSEIGVPGNTIYF
>TRBV19|NA|TRBJ2-6|NA
TGTGCCAGTGGCCTTGGGGGCCTTGGGGCCAACGTCCTGACTTTC
CASGLGGLGANVLTF
>TRBV20-1|NA|TRBJ2-1|NA
TGCAGTGCTAGGGGACATCCGGACTATGAGCAGTTCTTC
CSARGHPDYEQFF
>TRBV27|NA|TRBJ1-2|NA
TGTGCCAGCAGTTTATCTGAGCGGGCCTATGGCTACACCTTC
CASSLSERAYGYTF
>TRBV20-1|NA|TRBJ2-5|TRBD2
TGCAGTGCTAGAGGGCTAGCGGGGCGGGGGACCCAGTACTTC
CSARGLAGRGTQYF
>TRBV12-3/TRBV12-4|many|TRBJ2-2|NA
TGTGCCAGCAGTTCACGGAAGGTTAACACCGGGGAGCTGTTTTTT
CASSSRKVNTGELFF
>TRBV10-1|few|TRBJ2-2|TRBD2
TGCGCCAGTAGTGAGCTAGCGGGAGCGATCGGGGAGCTGTTTTTT
CASSELAGAIGELFF
>TRBV5-6|few|TRBJ2-5|NA
TGTGCCAGCAGCAACGCGCTGAAAGAGACCCAGTACTTC
CASSNALKETQYF
>TRBV2|NA|TRBJ1-5|NA
TGTGCCAGCACATTTTCGGCAAAATCTTATCAGCCCCAGCATTTT
CASTFSAKSYQPQHF
>TRBV28|many|TRBJ2-3|TRBD2
TGTGCCAGCAGTTTAATAGCGGGTCAAACTAGCACAGATACGCAGTATTTT
CASSLIAGQTSTDTQYF
>TRBV5-6|few|TRBJ2-7|NA
TGTGCCAGCAGCTTTATGGCAGCCTACGAGCAGTACTTC
CASSFMAAYEQYF
>TRBV12-3/TRBV12-4|NA|TRBJ1-5|NA
TGTGCCAGCAGTCAAGGGACTCAGCCCCAGCATTTT
CASSQGTQPQHF
>TRBV28|NA|TRBJ2-2|NA
TGTGCCAGCAGTTTAGTTAGCACCTACACCGGGGAGCTGTTTTTT
CASSLVSTYTGELFF
>TRBV5-1|few|TRBJ1-6|NA
TGCGCCAGCAGCTTGGATCCCAGGGGTAGGAATTCACCCCTCCACTTT
CASSLDPRGRNSPLHF
>TRBV19|NA|TRBJ1-1|NA
TGTGCCAGTAGTATATATGGGGCAGTAAACACTGAAGCTTTCTTT
CASSIYGAVNTEAFF
>TRBV27|few|TRBJ1-6|NA
TGTGCCAGCAGTTTAATCGCACCTAGCTCCTATAATTCACCCCTCCACTTT
CASSLIAPSSYNSPLHF
>TRBV28|NA|TRBJ2-1|NA
TGTGCCAGCAGTTTATACCGAGGGCGGGATGGGTACAATGAGCAGTTCTTC
CASSLYRGRDGYNEQFF
>TRBV30|NA|TRBJ2-7|NA
TGTGCCTGGAGCCAGTACCCGGGAAGGAGAGGGGAGCAGTACTTC
CAWSQYPGRRGEQYF